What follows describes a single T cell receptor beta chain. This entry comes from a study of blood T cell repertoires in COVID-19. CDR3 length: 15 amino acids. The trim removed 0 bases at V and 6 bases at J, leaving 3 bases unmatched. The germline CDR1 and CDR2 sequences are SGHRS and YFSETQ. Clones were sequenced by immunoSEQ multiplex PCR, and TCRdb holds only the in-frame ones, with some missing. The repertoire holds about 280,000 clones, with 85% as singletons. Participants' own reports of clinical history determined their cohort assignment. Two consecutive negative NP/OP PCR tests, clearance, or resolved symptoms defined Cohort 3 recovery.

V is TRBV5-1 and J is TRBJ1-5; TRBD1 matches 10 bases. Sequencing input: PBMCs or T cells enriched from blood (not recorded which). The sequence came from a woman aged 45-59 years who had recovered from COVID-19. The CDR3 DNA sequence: TGCGCCAGCAGCTTGGAGGGACAGGGGATTCAGCCCCAGCATTTT. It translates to CASSLEGQGIQPQHF.